The next 10 T cell receptor beta chains were all read from a single sample in a study of T cells of healthy individuals. Each CDR3 protein gets one entry after TCRdb re-called the 5' RACE reads with MiXCR. This table has 38,000 or so distinct CDR3 sequences, about 4.5% appearing once. The receptors derive from a human donor in good health.

This clonotype was counted a few times. The chain links TRBV4-1 to TRBJ2-7; 7 positions match TRBD1. Trimming at V came to 1 base and at J to 5 bases, leaving 17 bases not matched to a gene. Germline assignment: CDR1 MGHRA and CDR2 YSYEKL. The CDR3 totals 18 residues. The CDR3 protein is CASSQVSLDRLQYHEQYF. The CDR3 DNA reads TGCGCCAGCAGCCAAGTTTCCCTGGACAGGCTGCAGTATCACGAGCAGTACTTC.

In this sample, this clonotype turned up many times. The chain employs TRBV9 and TRBJ2-7; D is unresolved. The germline V gene encodes CDR1 SGDLS and CDR2 YYNGEE. The CDR3 has 15 residues. Trimming took 0 bases from V and 0 from J, leaving 10 bases between them. The DNA of the CDR3 is TGTGCCAGCAGCGTAGAGGTAGGGTACTCCTACGAGCAGTACTTC. Residues: CASSVEVGYSYEQYF.

Many counts were recorded for this clonotype. This chain uses TRBV12-3 or TRBV12-4 with TRBJ2-1, with TRBD1 matching over 8 bases. The CDR3 runs 18 residues. Germline trimming cut 2 bases from V and 4 bases from J; bases unmatched to any gene: 13. The CDR3: CASSLFSLGQAGYNEQFF. For the CDR3, the DNA is TGTGCCAGCAGTTTATTCTCGCTGGGACAGGCCGGATACAATGAGCAGTTCTTC.

This clonotype was picked up many times. The CDR3 nucleotides are TGTGCCAGCAGTTCCAGGGTGAATCAGCCCCAGCATTTT. Residues: CASSSRVNQPQHF. This chain connects TRBV6-5 to TRBJ1-5, with D perhaps matching TRBD1 (5 bases). V gave up 4 bases and J gave up 4 bases, with 8 bases separating them. Germline loops: CDR1 MNHEY, CDR2 SVGAGI. The CDR3 totals 13 residues.

This clonotype was seen ten or more times. The gene calls are TRBV29-1 and TRBJ2-3; the D gene is possibly TRBD1 (7 bases). V was shortened by 3 bases and J by 4 bases, with 17 bases between the two germline ends. This CDR3 has 15 amino acids. Looked up from germline, CDR1 is SQVTM and CDR2 is ANQGSEA. CDR3 amino acids: CSVDTGEDAADTQYF. The CDR3 coding sequence is TGCAGCGTTGACACAGGGGAGGATGCCGCAGATACGCAGTATTTT.

This clonotype was counted at least ten times. This rearrangement joins TRBV4-2 to TRBJ1-1; TRBD1 is a possible D gene (6 bases). Trimming removed 1 base at V and 7 bases at J, with 13 bases between. This CDR3 contains 14 residues. Germline CDR1 reads LGHNA; CDR2 reads YNFKEQ. The CDR3 is CASSQVGQMIEAFF. The CDR3 nucleotides are TGTGCCAGCAGCCAAGTTGGACAGATGATTGAAGCTTTCTTT.

CDR3: CASSILTGFNSPLHF. CDR3 coding DNA: TGTGCCAGCAGCATCTTGACCGGATTTAATTCACCCCTCCACTTT. The chain couples TRBV5-6 to TRBJ1-6, with unresolved D. The CDR3 runs to 15 residues. Germline CDR1 and CDR2: SGHDT and YYEEEE. Deletions cut 4 bases from V and 6 bases from J, with 14 bases between.

This clonotype was seen only a few times. The chain links TRBV5-4 to TRBJ1-3, with 9 bases lining up with TRBD1. This CDR3 has 15 residues. V lost 2 bases, J lost 4 bases, and 4 bases stayed unmatched. The germline V gene encodes CDR1 SGHNT and CDR2 YYREEE (reference sequence). This CDR3 reads CASSLQGALGNTIYF. DNA for the CDR3: TGTGCCAGCAGCTTACAGGGGGCGTTAGGAAACACCATATATTTT.

This clonotype was counted between two and nine times. The chain carries TRBV7-2 and TRBJ2-7; D possibly corresponds to TRBD1 (5 bases). Germline V CDR1 and CDR2: SGHTA, FQGNSA. Trimming shortened V by 5 bases and J by 6 bases, and 20 bases separated the two germline ends. There are 15 residues in the CDR3. DNA for the CDR3: TGTGCCAGCAGCCAACGGTCCTTAGGGGCCAGCGAGCAGTACTTC. This gives the protein CASSQRSLGASEQYF.

V usage is TRBV24-1 and J usage is TRBJ2-3; a weak D match, TRBD2 (6 bases). This CDR3 comprises 14 residues. From germline, CDR1 is KGHDR and CDR2 SFDVKD. V shed 9 bases and J shed 1 base, with 13 bases lying between them. The CDR3 sequence is CATSRGGGTDTQYF. The CDR3 nucleotides read TGTGCCACCTCCCGGGGAGGCGGCACAGATACGCAGTATTTT.